The present T cell receptor (beta chain) was sequenced within a study of cytomegalovirus exposure and HLA in healthy donors. Turning to the study itself: Clustering assigned approximately 78% of the approximately 430 genotyped donors to the Caucasian-associated ancestry cluster. General study points: A later analysis showed that HLA-associated TCR beta chains had undergone more clonal expansion than equally common others. Productive status was seen about 87% or about 30% of the time for most TCR beta V segments in an earlier analysis. In a later analysis, CMV-associated beta chains were mostly HLA-associated, it appeared.

Comments on this clone: The antigen is undetermined.

Trimming left V 7 bases short and J 1 base short, with 18 bases between. The length of the CDR3 is 16 residues. CDR1 and CDR2 from the germline V gene are SEHNR and FQNEAQ (reference sequence). 13 Jbeta primers and 60 Vbeta primers were used for the PCR. The assay was immunoSEQ multiplex PCR, and TCRdb's table has in-frame clones only and misses some. Of some 130,000 clones in the sample, 77% are singletons; the top ten hold 4.2%. The origin of this receptor is a male donor in good health and CMV-seropositive. The chain employs TRBV7-9 and TRBJ2-3, with a weak D call TRBD1 (5 bases). Sequencing was performed on PBMCs. CDR3 coding DNA: TGTGCCAGCATTCCGTTCAGGGATTCGGGCACAGATACGCAGTATTTT. It encodes CASIPFRDSGTDTQYF. The whole variable domain, filled in from reference TRBV7-9 and TRBJ2-3, reads DTGVSQNPRHKITKRGQNVTFRCDPISEHNRLYWYRQTLGQGPEFLTYFQNEAQLEKSRLLSDRFSAERPKGSFSTLEIQRTEQGDSAMYLCASIPFRDSGTDTQYFGPGTRLTVL.